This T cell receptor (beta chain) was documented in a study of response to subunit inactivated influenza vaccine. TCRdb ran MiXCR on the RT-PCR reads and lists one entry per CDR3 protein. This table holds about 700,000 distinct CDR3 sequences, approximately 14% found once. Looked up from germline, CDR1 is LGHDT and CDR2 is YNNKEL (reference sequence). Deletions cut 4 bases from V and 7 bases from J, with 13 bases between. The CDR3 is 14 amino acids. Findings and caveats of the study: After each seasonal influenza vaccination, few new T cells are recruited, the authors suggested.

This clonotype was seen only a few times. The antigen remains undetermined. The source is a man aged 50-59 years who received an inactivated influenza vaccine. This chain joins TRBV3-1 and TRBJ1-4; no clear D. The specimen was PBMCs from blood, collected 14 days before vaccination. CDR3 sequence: CASSRVEIPEKLFF. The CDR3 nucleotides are TGTGCCAGCAGCCGCGTGGAAATACCTGAAAAACTGTTTTTT.